Listed below are T cell receptor beta chains from one sample, sequenced in a study of CXCR3-negative and CXCR3-positive naive CD8 T cells. TCRdb reprocessed the 5' RACE reads and keeps a single row for each CDR3 protein, giving no DNA. There are 46,000 or so distinct CDR3 sequences in the sample, with under 2.5% held by the top ten. Sequences were obtained from naive CXCR3- CD8+ T cells from blood. These receptor sequences come from a human donor in good health. Some clones in this sample may be carry-over from other donors' samples. Each CDR3 is given with its conserved first and last residue.

V	J	CDR3
TRBV29-1	TRBJ2-7	CSVEVGQSYEQYF
TRBV10-1	TRBJ2-6	CASSEPSISGANVLTF
TRBV5-6	TRBJ2-4	CASSFPGRANIQYF
TRBV4-2	TRBJ2-5	CASSQTAGRTSGKETQYF
TRBV20-1	TRBJ2-5	CSAHSGGREETQYF
TRBV5-1	TRBJ1-2	CASSFPGQIDYTF
TRBV20-1	TRBJ2-7	CSARWGNSYEQYF
TRBV15	TRBJ2-1	CATSRGGGEYSEQFF
TRBV20-1	TRBJ2-1	CSARDRGGLYEQFF
TRBV14	TRBJ2-3	CASSHGQYSLFSITDTQYF
TRBV15	TRBJ2-1	CATSVWTGGLNEQFF
TRBV2	TRBJ2-1	CASSEAGTSGRNEQFF
TRBV7-9	TRBJ1-1	CASRQGRGEAFF
TRBV4-1	TRBJ1-1	CASSQERQGVSGAFF
TRBV27	TRBJ2-5	CASSLDGFQETQYF
TRBV28	TRBJ2-3	CASSLYAFPGVGVTDTQYF
TRBV28	TRBJ2-3	CASRTSRDTQYF
TRBV2	TRBJ2-5	CASSEGGQETQYF
TRBV20-1	TRBJ2-7	CSARGQEAYEQYF
TRBV12-3/TRBV12-4	TRBJ2-6	CASSPGPSGANVLTF
TRBV7-7	TRBJ2-5	CASSTMTNQETQYF
TRBV5-1	TRBJ2-7	CASSAGDSSYEQYF
TRBV28	TRBJ2-2	CASSLTPGPNTGELFF
TRBV6-5	TRBJ2-1	CASSLSAGTSGNNEQFF
TRBV15	TRBJ1-1	CATSSSMNTEAFF
TRBV5-6	TRBJ2-5	CASSLAGQVYEQYF
TRBV28	TRBJ2-6	CASSSLGANVLTF
TRBV5-8	TRBJ2-7	CASSFPAGGYEQYF
TRBV28	TRBJ1-5	CASSATRRVGAQHF